This T cell receptor beta chain was documented in a study of beta chain features in type 1 diabetes. For this clone: What it recognizes is unknown.

The germline V gene has CDR1 LGHNA and CDR2 YSLEER. This CDR3 spans 13 amino acids. Trimming removed 7 bases from V and 5 bases from J; junction bases left unmatched: 4. Study results and limitations: The naive, central memory and Treg TCRB repertoires of patients appeared to be more similar to one another than those of healthy donors. Type 1 diabetes patients had TCRB CDR3s that were shorter (moderately but significantly so) in all four CD4+ subsets.

The entirety of the isolated RNA underwent reverse transcription, so expressed TCRB transcripts were sequenced. Clones were read by immunoSEQ multiplex PCR, and TCRdb kept only the in-frame ones, dropping some. The repertoire has 600,000 to 750,000 clones, 9.5% to 15% of them found once; the top ten carry over 0.1%. V usage is TRBV4-3 and J usage is TRBJ2-2, with 7 bases identical to TRBD1. The receptor was derived from a man aged 25 to 40 with type 1 diabetes. Specimen: naive CD4+ T cells from blood. CDR3 in amino acids: CASTQGSTGELFF. The CDR3 nucleotides are TGCGCCAGCACACAGGGGAGTACCGGGGAGCTGTTTTTT.